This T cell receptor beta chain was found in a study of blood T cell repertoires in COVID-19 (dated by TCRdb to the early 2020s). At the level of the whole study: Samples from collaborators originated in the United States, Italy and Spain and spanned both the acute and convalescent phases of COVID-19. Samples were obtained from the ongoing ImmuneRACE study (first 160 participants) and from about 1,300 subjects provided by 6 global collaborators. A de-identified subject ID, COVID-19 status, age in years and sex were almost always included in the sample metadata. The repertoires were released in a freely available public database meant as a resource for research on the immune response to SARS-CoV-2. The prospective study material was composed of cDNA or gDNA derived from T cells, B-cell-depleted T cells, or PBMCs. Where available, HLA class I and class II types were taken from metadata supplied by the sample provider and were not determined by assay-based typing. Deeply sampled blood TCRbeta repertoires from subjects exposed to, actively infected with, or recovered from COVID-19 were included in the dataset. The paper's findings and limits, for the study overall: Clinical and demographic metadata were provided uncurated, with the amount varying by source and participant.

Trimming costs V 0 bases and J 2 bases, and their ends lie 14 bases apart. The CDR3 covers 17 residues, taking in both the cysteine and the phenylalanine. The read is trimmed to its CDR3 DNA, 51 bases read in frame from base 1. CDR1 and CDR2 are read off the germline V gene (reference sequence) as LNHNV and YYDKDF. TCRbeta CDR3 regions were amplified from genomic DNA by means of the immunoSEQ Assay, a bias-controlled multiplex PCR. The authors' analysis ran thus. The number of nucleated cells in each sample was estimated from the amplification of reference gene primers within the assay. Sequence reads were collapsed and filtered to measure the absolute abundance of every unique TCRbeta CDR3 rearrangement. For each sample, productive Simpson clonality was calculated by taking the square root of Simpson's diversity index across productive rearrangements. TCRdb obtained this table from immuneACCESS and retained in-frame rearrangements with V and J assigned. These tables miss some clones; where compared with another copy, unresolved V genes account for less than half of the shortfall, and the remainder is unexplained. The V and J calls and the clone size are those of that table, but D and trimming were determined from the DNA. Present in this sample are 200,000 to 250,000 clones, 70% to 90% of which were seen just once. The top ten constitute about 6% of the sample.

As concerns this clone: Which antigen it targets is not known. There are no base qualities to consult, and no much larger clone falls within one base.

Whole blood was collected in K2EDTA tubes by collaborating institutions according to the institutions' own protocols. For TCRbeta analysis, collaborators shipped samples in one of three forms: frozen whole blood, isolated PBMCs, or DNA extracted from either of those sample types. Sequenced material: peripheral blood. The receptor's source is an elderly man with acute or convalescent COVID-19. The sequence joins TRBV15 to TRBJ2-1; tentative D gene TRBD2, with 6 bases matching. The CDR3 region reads CATSRDLGGNTYNEQFF. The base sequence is TGTGCCACCAGCAGAGATCTCGGCGGGAATACCTACAATGAGCAGTTCTTC.